The text below deals with one T cell receptor (beta chain). RNA in amounts of 0.5 to 1 ug was reverse transcribed with random hexamers. TCRdb re-derived calls from the immunoSEQ multiplex PCR reads in MiXCR, one entry per CDR3 protein. Altogether around 130,000 distinct CDR3 sequences are present, around 96% being singletons, with the ten largest covering less than 0.15%. This sample is part of a study of CD8 T cells in Susac syndrome. CDR1 is ENHRY, CDR2 SYGVKD, per germline. CDR3 length: 14 amino acids. Trimming removed 0 bases at V and 11 bases at J, with 16 bases between. This receptor was obtained from a human donor with Susac syndrome. This chain links TRBV10-3 with TRBJ1-1; TRBD1 is a possible D gene (5 bases). What was sequenced was CD4+ T cells from PBMCs. CDR3 nucleotide sequence: TGTGCCATCAGTGAGTCCCAGGGAAGGCTTGAGGCTTTCTTT. Its protein product is CAISESQGRLEAFF.